These T cell receptor beta chains were read from a single sample in a study of T cells in Graves' hyperthyroidism and ophthalmopathy. TCRdb analysed the multiplex PCR reads with MiXCR anew, one entry per CDR3 protein. The sample carries 450,000 to 700,000 distinct CDR3 sequences, 35% to 55% recorded once. Sample: peripheral blood or thyroid tissue (not recorded which). Receptors originate from an adult woman with Graves' disease, either hyperthyroidism or ophthalmopathy (not recorded which). The CDR3 runs from the conserved cysteine through the conserved F or W. A D gene is named only where the DNA matches it firmly. Expanded clones are given a class, and other clones once, few, many or no size at all.

V gene	CDR3 length	D gene	J gene	clone size	CDR3 protein	CDR3 DNA
TRBV27	15	TRBD2	TRBJ2-7	NA	CASSLRQGLAYEQYF	TGTGCCAGCAGTTTACGTCAAGGACTAGCGTACGAGCAGTACTTC
TRBV7-6	14	TRBD2	TRBJ2-5	NA	CASSPGRVEETQYF	TGTGCCAGCAGCCCTGGGAGGGTGGAAGAGACCCAGTACTTC
TRBV5-1	18	TRBD2	TRBJ2-7	NA	CASSLVQILAGGPTEQYF	TGCGCCAGCAGCTTGGTACAGATCTTAGCGGGAGGGCCAACCGAGCAGTACTTC
TRBV28	15	NA	TRBJ1-1	many	CASRTFVTGNTEAFF	TGTGCCAGCAGAACTTTTGTTACGGGCAACACTGAAGCTTTCTTT
TRBV14	12	NA	TRBJ2-5	many	CASSQQQETQYF	TGTGCCAGCAGCCAACAACAAGAGACCCAGTACTTC
TRBV11-2	15	NA	TRBJ1-6	NA	CASSLVQGANSPLHF	TGTGCCAGCAGCTTAGTGCAGGGAGCCAATTCACCCCTCCACTTT
TRBV14	16	TRBD2	TRBJ2-3	NA	CASSQVGTSVADTQYF	TGTGCCAGCAGCCAAGTTGGGACTAGCGTTGCAGATACGCAGTATTTT
TRBV10-3	12	NA	TRBJ2-7	NA	CAISGGPGEQYF	TGTGCCATCAGTGGGGGACCGGGCGAGCAGTACTTC
TRBV5-8	17	NA	TRBJ1-2	many	CASSSGGRGLADYGYTF	TGTGCCAGCAGCTCCGGGGGGCGAGGACTAGCGGACTATGGCTACACCTTC
TRBV7-2	15	NA	TRBJ2-7	few	CASSPQQGRSYEQYF	TGTGCCAGCAGCCCCCAGCAGGGAAGGTCCTACGAGCAGTACTTC
TRBV28	11	NA	TRBJ1-1	NA	CASRRRSEAFF	TGTGCCAGCAGACGACGGTCTGAAGCTTTCTTT
TRBV2	12	NA	TRBJ2-2	NA	CASSSGLRELFF	TGTGCCAGCAGTTCAGGGTTGAGGGAGCTGTTTTTT
TRBV7-9	12	TRBD1	TRBJ2-5	many	CASLGQEETQYF	TGTGCCAGCTTGGGACAGGAAGAGACCCAGTACTTC
TRBV9	15	NA	TRBJ1-1	many	CASSVGGGPNTEAFF	TGTGCCAGCAGCGTTGGGGGAGGACCGAACACTGAAGCTTTCTTT
TRBV6-7	13	TRBD1	TRBJ1-2	many	CASSYDRGRGYTF	TGTGCCAGCAGTTACGACAGGGGGCGCGGCTACACCTTC
TRBV19	14	TRBD1	TRBJ2-7	NA	CASSPGQGWYEQYF	TGTGCCAGTAGTCCCGGACAGGGGTGGTACGAGCAGTACTTC
TRBV7-8	16	NA	TRBJ1-1	once	CASTQRRDLMNTEAFF	TGTGCCAGCACCCAGAGGCGAGATCTAATGAACACTGAAGCTTTCTTT
TRBV5-8	15	TRBD1	TRBJ1-2	many	CASSGGTAINYGYTF	TGTGCCAGCAGTGGTGGGACAGCCATCAACTATGGCTACACCTTC
TRBV15	16	NA	TRBJ2-7	NA	CATSREVAGGPYEQYF	TGTGCCACCAGCAGAGAAGTGGCAGGGGGGCCCTACGAGCAGTACTTC